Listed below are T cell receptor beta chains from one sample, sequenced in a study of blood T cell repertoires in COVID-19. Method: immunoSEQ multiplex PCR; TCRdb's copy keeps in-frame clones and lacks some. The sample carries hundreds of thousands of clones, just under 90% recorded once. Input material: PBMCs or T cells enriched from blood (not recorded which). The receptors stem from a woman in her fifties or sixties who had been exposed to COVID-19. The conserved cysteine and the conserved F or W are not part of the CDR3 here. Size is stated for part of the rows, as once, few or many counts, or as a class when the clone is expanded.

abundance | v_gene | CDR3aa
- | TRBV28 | ASSDSDRFGQPQH
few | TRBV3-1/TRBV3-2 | ASSLSGTDNEQF
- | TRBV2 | ASNPGLSTGELF
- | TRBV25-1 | ASRANYEQY
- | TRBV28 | ASSLIASMQY
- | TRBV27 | ASSDRGAYGYT
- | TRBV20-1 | SAGVNQPQH
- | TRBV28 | ASSFSRNTEAF
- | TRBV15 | ATSRGGGPNYGYT
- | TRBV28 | AGGAPGPGEAF
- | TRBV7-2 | ASSSTTGTGLYEQY
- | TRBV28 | ASSRTGARLYGYT
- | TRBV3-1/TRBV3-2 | ASSEGLTNYGYT
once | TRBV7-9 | ASSDYGGQDEKLF
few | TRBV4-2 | ASSQDRAGPQY
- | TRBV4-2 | ASSQYYQGTLYGYT
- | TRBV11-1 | ASSPRDRENGELF
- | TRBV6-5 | ASSRRGRETQY
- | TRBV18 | ASSPSGHLGSGYGYT
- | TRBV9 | ASSVDQGTGHEKLF
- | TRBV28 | ASSFKRQPQH
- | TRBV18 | ASSPGQGPGNTIY
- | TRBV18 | ASSPRQVVTEAF
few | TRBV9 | ASSVEGGLAFYEQY
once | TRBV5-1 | ASKTGGPGEQF
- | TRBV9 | ASGKTGPFVEQF
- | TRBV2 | ASSYRLVGELF
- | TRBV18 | ASSPAGTTARTY
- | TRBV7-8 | ASSLALTGILAKNIQY
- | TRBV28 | ASSLGGAGVQPQH
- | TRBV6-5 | ASSREGGGELF
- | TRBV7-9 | ASSFGSGTEAF
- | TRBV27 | ASSLRSHSGNTIY
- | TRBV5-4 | ASSPKDRIDSGANVLT
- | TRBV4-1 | ASSQDTGVGETQY
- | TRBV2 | ASSVAGAYGYT
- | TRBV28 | ASSFLAGTVGNTIY
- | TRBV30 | AWNRDGNTIY
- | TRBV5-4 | ASSLQGAVKTQY
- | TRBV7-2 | ASSLAGGFFNEQF
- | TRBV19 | ASKPTRGLGETQY
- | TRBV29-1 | SVLAGGEPNEQY
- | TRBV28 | ASREGTGINEQF
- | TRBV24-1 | ATSGSSETRAQH
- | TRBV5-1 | ASSLDGGKRTNYGYT
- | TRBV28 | ASRDSGQNYGYT
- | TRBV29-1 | SVVRVRSYNEQF
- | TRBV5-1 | ASSQGNTGELF
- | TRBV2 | ASSEWSTQY
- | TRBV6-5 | ASNNDRTH
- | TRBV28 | ASSLQISGNTIY
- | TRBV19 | ASSPRGQGATLH
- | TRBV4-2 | ASSPNSYGYT